The T cell receptor beta chain under discussion was sequenced for a study of blood T cells in healthy people across ages. General observations from the study: The long-lived group displayed more naive CD4+ cells, plus higher diversity, than the aged donors did. Diversity of TCR beta per million T cells declined in a roughly linear way with age.

A sample-barcoded 5' primer and a J-beta primer mix were used in a second PCR of roughly 6 to 11 cycles. Each of the samples gave a minimum of 2.5 million paired-end reads that contained CDR3. Each CDR3 protein is one row after TCRdb ran MiXCR on the 5' RACE reads. The sample holds 2 million or so distinct CDR3 sequences, around half seen once. Concerning this clonotype itself: The target antigen is unknown.

The CDR3 has 12 amino acids. Germline V gene sequence: CDR1 SGHTA, CDR2 FQGNSA. V was shortened by 5 bases and J by 7 bases, with 11 bases between the two germline ends. The chain combines TRBV7-2 with TRBJ1-2; D unresolved. What was sequenced was blood. The sequence was collected from a woman aged 35 to 49 in good health. For the CDR3, the DNA is TGTGCCAGCAGCCCCCGAAGTACTGGCTACACCTTC. It encodes CASSPRSTGYTF.